The 20 T cell receptor beta chains presented below share a single source sample, sequenced in a study of stem cell transplantation in POMP-related autoinflammatory disease. Clones were sequenced by immunoSEQ multiplex PCR, and TCRdb holds only the in-frame ones, with some missing. The profile shows about 68,000 clones, approximately 91% of them singletons. The sample consisted of CD4+ T cells from PBMCs, taken after stem cell transplantation. The receptor source for this set is a human patient with POMP-related autoinflammation and immune dysregulation (PRAID). These T cells may partly come from the graft donor.

V gene TRBV11-1 combines with J gene TRBJ2-7; 8 bases line up with TRBD1. The J segment lost 3 bases and the V segment lost 5 bases, leaving 6 bases of the junction unmatched. Germline V lookup: CDR1 SGHAT, CDR2 FQDESV (reference sequence). The CDR3 contains 14 residues. CDR3 amino acids: CASSRYRGDYEQYF. The CDR3 coding sequence is TGTGCCAGCAGCCGCTACAGGGGGGACTACGAGCAGTACTTC.

The chain links TRBV10-2 to TRBJ2-7; 13 nucleotides align to TRBD2. Trimming removed 5 bases from V and 3 bases from J; junction bases left unmatched: 4. The CDR3 spans 15 residues. Germline assignment: CDR1 WSHSY and CDR2 SAAADI. The CDR3 nucleotides are TGCGCCAGCAGTCTTGGGACTAGCGGGATCTACGAGCAGTACTTC. It encodes CASSLGTSGIYEQYF.

CDR3 nucleotide sequence: TGTGCCAGCAGTCCAGGGGACAGGGATGGCTACACCTTC. Translating it yields CASSPGDRDGYTF. The chain is built from TRBV6-6 and TRBJ1-2, with TRBD1 identical over 9 bases. The CDR3 totals 13 residues. The trim removed 5 bases at V and 6 bases at J, leaving 4 bases unmatched. Germline lookup yields CDR1 MNHNY and CDR2 SVGAGI (reference sequence).

J is TRBJ1-3 and V is TRBV3-1 (or the pseudogene TRBV3-2); D is unresolved. CDR1 is LGHDT, CDR2 YNNKEL, per germline (reference sequence). V was shortened by 3 bases and J by 0 bases, with 6 bases between the two germline ends. CDR3 length: 14 residues. CDR3: CASSQRSSGNTIYF. For the CDR3, the DNA is TGTGCCAGCAGCCAGCGGAGCTCTGGAAACACCATATATTTT.

The V call is TRBV28, the J call TRBJ1-5; possible D gene TRBD1, 5 bases. V gave up 5 bases and J gave up 2 bases, with 13 bases separating them. Germline CDR1 is MDHEN and CDR2 is SYDVKM. The CDR3 is made up of 15 amino acids. CDR3 residues: CASSPWGEGNQPQHF. CDR3 coding DNA: TGTGCCAGCAGTCCGTGGGGGGAAGGCAATCAGCCCCAGCATTTT.

The chain has TRBV5-1 and TRBJ1-1; D is perhaps TRBD1 (5 bases). CDR1 and CDR2 from the germline V gene are SGHRS and YFSETQ. This CDR3 has 13 amino acids. The V gene lost 4 bases and the J gene lost 1 base, with 8 bases spanning the gap. The DNA of the CDR3 is TGCGCCAGCAGCAACCAGGGGAACACTGAAGCTTTCTTT. Translated: CASSNQGNTEAFF. The whole variable domain, filled in from reference TRBV5-1 and TRBJ1-1, reads KAGVTQTPRYLIKTRGQQVTLSCSPISGHRSVSWYQQTPGQGLQFLFEYFSETQRNKGNFPGRFSGRQFSNSRSEMNVSTLELGDSALYLCASSNQGNTEAFFGQGTRLTVV.

The chain has TRBV7-2 and TRBJ1-2; D perhaps matches TRBD1 (5 bases). The V and J ends lost 4 bases and 3 bases respectively, with 15 bases between them. CDR3 length: 15 amino acids. CDR1 is SGHTA, CDR2 FQGNSA, per germline. Written as DNA, the CDR3 is TGTGCCAGCAGCTCTTATCTTATAGGGGACTATGGCTACACCTTC. Its translation is CASSSYLIGDYGYTF.

This clone has just one count. This chain links TRBV18 with TRBJ2-1, with 11 bases fitting TRBD2. CDR1 and CDR2 (germline): KGHSH, LQKENI. CDR3 length equals 17 residues. Trimming cost V 5 bases and J 3 bases; bases outside gene matches: 9. This CDR3 reads CASSTLAGGSRYNEQFF. DNA for the CDR3: TGTGCCAGCTCAACTCTAGCGGGGGGCTCCCGCTACAATGAGCAGTTCTTC.

V gene TRBV28 combines with J gene TRBJ2-1; the match to TRBD2 covers 9 bases. J gave up 9 bases and V 6 bases, and 6 bases lay outside the gene matches. The V gene's germline CDR1 is MDHEN and CDR2 SYDVKM. There are 13 residues in the CDR3. CDR3 nucleotide sequence: TGTGCCAGCAGCCCGACTAGCGGAGGTGAGCAGTTCTTC. Protein: CASSPTSGGEQFF.

For the CDR3, the DNA is TGCAGCGTTGCCGGGGGGGATACGCAGTATTTT. Protein sequence: CSVAGGDTQYF. The chain has TRBV29-1 and TRBJ2-3; 7 nucleotides line up with TRBD2. V lost 4 bases to trimming and J lost 6 bases; unmatched junction nucleotides: 1. Germline V gives CDR1 SQVTM, CDR2 ANQGSEA. CDR3 length: 11 residues.

The genes are TRBV5-1 and TRBJ2-1; TRBD2 agrees at 14 bases. Germline CDR1 and CDR2: SGHRS and YFSETQ. Germline trimming cut 5 bases from V and 4 bases from J; bases unmatched to any gene: 8. The CDR3 runs to 17 residues. CDR3 sequence: CASSFGTSGGLYNEQFF. The CDR3, as DNA: TGCGCCAGCAGTTTCGGGACTAGCGGGGGACTGTACAATGAGCAGTTCTTC. Supplemented by reference TRBV5-1 and TRBJ2-1, the full variable domain reads KAGVTQTPRYLIKTRGQQVTLSCSPISGHRSVSWYQQTPGQGLQFLFEYFSETQRNKGNFPGRFSGRQFSNSRSEMNVSTLELGDSALYLCASSFGTSGGLYNEQFFGPGTRLTVL.

This CDR3 is CASSTQPNTEAFF. In DNA form, the CDR3 reads TGTGCCAGCAGCACTCAACCGAACACTGAAGCTTTCTTT. The V gene is TRBV7-9, the J gene TRBJ1-1; D is ambiguous. The CDR3 extends over 13 amino acids. Germline V gives CDR1 SEHNR, CDR2 FQNEAQ (reference sequence). The V and J ends lost 5 bases and 1 base respectively, with 8 bases between them.

V usage is TRBV7-9 and J usage is TRBJ2-1, with 7 positions matching TRBD2. Looked up from germline, CDR1 is SEHNR and CDR2 is FQNEAQ (reference sequence). With 5 bases clipped from V and 0 bases from J, the junction kept 1 base outside the gene matches. The CDR3 is 14 residues long. The CDR3 protein is CASSGGSSYNEQFF. The CDR3 DNA follows: TGTGCCAGCAGCGGCGGGAGCTCCTACAATGAGCAGTTCTTC.

V gene TRBV3-1 (or the pseudogene TRBV3-2) combines with J gene TRBJ1-6; 9 nucleotides agree with TRBD1. Germline V gene data show CDR1 as LGHDT and CDR2 as YNNKEL (reference sequence). The CDR3 spans 16 residues. V lost 1 base, J lost 9 bases, and 7 bases stayed unmatched. DNA of the CDR3: TGTGCCAGCAGCCAAGGGACAGGGGTGTTAATTTCACCCCTCCACTTT. Encoded protein: CASSQGTGVLISPLHF.

This clone was picked up one time. This chain uses TRBV5-6 with TRBJ2-3; 7 bases match TRBD1. The CDR3 is 14 amino acids. V lost 0 bases to trimming and J lost 3 bases; unmatched junction nucleotides: 1. From germline, CDR1 is SGHDT and CDR2 YYEEEE. For the CDR3, the DNA is TGTGCCAGCAGCTTGGACAGGGGAACAGATACGCAGTATTTT. Translation gives CASSLDRGTDTQYF.

This chain joins TRBV6-5 and TRBJ1-4, with a possible D match to TRBD1 (5 bases). This CDR3 has 13 residues. Germline V gene data show CDR1 as MNHEY and CDR2 as SVGAGI. The V end lost 5 bases, the J end lost 10 bases, and 14 bases lay between the germline ends. DNA of the CDR3: TGTGCCAGCAGTACTCGGACATCCCGAAAACTGTTTTTT. It yields the protein CASSTRTSRKLFF.

V and J are TRBV6-5 and TRBJ2-3, with TRBD2 matching 8 bases. There are 12 residues in the CDR3. Germline-derived CDR1 and CDR2 are MNHEY and SVGAGI. V shed 5 bases and J 5 bases; nucleotides not matched to a gene: 0. The CDR3: CASSRGGDTQYF. The DNA of the CDR3 is TGTGCCAGCAGTCGGGGGGGAGATACGCAGTATTTT.

V and J are TRBV27 and TRBJ2-7, with TRBD1 identical over 9 bases. This CDR3 contains 15 residues. Germline V CDR1 and CDR2: MNHEY, SMNVEV (reference sequence). The V and J ends lost 6 bases and 6 bases, in that order; junction bases with no gene match: 12. CDR3 protein: CASSRGQGYLGEQYF. The DNA of the CDR3 is TGTGCCAGCAGCCGCGGACAGGGGTATCTAGGCGAGCAGTACTTC.

This clone was seen a few times. The rearrangement links TRBV28 to TRBJ2-7, with TRBD1 matching over 8 bases. The CDR3 sequence is 15 residues long. Germline values: CDR1 MDHEN, CDR2 SYDVKM. Germline trimming cut 6 bases from V and 2 bases from J; bases unmatched to any gene: 9. The CDR3 bases are TGTGCCAGCAGGCGACAGGGGACCTTACCCTACGAGCAGTACTTC. It translates to CASRRQGTLPYEQYF.

This chain joins TRBV5-5 and TRBJ2-5; 11 bases are a match to TRBD1. The germline CDR1 and CDR2 sequences are SGHKS and YYEKEE (reference sequence). The CDR3 length is 15 residues. J gave up 5 bases and V 4 bases, and 7 bases lay outside the gene matches. The CDR3 bases are TGTGCCAGCAGCGCCCGGACAGGGGGCGGGGAGACCCAGTACTTC. Translated, it gives CASSARTGGGETQYF.